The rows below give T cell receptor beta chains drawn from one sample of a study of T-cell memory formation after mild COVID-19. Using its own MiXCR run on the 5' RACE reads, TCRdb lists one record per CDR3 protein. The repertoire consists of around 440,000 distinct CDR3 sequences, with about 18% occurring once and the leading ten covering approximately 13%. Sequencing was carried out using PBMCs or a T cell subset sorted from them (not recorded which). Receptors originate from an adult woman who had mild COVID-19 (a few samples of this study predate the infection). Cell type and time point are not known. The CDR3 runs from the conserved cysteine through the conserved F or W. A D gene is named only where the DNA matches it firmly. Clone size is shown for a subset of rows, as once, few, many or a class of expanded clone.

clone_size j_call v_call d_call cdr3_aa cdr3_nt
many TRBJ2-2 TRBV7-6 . CASSLRGNTGELFF TGTGCCAGCAGCTTAAGAGGAAACACCGGGGAGCTGTTTTTT
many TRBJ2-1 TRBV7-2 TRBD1 CASSPTAGQGNEQFF TGTGCCAGCAGCCCCACGGCCGGACAGGGCAATGAGCAGTTCTTC
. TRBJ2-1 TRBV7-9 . CASSLTSISGYNEQFF TGTGCCAGCAGCTTAACGTCGATTTCCGGTTACAATGAGCAGTTCTTC
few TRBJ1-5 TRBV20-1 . CSALARGAFSNQPQHF TGCAGTGCCCTGGCCCGGGGGGCTTTTAGCAATCAGCCCCAGCATTTT
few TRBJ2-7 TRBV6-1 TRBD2 CASSAAGASYEQYF TGTGCCAGCAGTGCAGCGGGAGCCTCCTACGAGCAGTACTTC
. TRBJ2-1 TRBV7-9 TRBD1 CASSLRTGGDEQFF TGTGCCAGCAGCTTAAGGACAGGGGGCGATGAGCAGTTCTTC
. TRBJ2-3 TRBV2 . CASSEIWGALEDTQYF TGTGCCAGCAGTGAAATTTGGGGGGCATTGGAAGATACGCAGTATTTT
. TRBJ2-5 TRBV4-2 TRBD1 CASSQDWTGGRTQYF TGTGCCAGCAGCCAAGATTGGACAGGGGGACGGACCCAGTACTTC
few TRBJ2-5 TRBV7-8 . CASSLGVSDFQETQYF TGTGCCAGCAGCTTAGGGGTGTCGGACTTCCAAGAGACCCAGTACTTC
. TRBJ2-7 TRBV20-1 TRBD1 CSAGVDRVGYEQYF TGCAGTGCTGGGGTGGACAGGGTTGGGTACGAGCAGTACTTC
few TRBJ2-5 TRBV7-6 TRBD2 CASSPERGGRETQYF TGTGCCAGCAGCCCTGAGCGGGGGGGCCGGGAGACCCAGTACTTC
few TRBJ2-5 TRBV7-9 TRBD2 CASSSGLAGGPRETQYF TGTGCCAGCAGCTCAGGATTAGCGGGAGGGCCGAGGGAGACCCAGTACTTC
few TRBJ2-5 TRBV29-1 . CSVETGLRDLYF TGCAGCGTTGAAACGGGTTTAAGAGATCTGTACTTC
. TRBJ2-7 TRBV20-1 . CSAGAGSKNEQYF TGCAGTGCTGGGGCTGGTAGCAAGAACGAGCAGTACTTC
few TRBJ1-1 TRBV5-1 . CASSLKSWAGETEAFF TGCGCCAGCAGCTTGAAGTCATGGGCAGGGGAGACTGAAGCTTTCTTT
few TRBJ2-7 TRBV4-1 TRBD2 CASSQTSGGALYEQYF TGCGCCAGCAGCCAGACTAGCGGGGGGGCACTGTACGAGCAGTACTTC
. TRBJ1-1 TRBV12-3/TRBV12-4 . CASSFGQTNTEAFF TGTGCCAGCAGTTTCGGGCAGACGAACACTGAAGCTTTCTTT
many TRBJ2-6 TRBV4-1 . CASSQVLGVGANVLTF TGCGCCAGCAGCCAAGTTTTAGGAGTTGGGGCCAACGTCCTGACTTTC
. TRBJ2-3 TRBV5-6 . CASSSEGGPNTDTQYF TGTGCCAGCAGCTCGGAGGGGGGACCCAACACAGATACGCAGTATTTT
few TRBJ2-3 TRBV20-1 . CSARRAGRWTDTQYF TGCAGTGCTAGAAGGGCAGGGAGGTGGACAGATACGCAGTATTTT
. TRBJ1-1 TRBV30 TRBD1 CAWSVGKYRGSRDTEAFF TGTGCCTGGAGTGTCGGCAAGTACAGGGGGTCTAGGGACACTGAAGCTTTCTTT
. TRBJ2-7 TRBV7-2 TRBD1 CASRNPGQGGYEQYF TGTGCCAGCAGGAATCCGGGACAGGGGGGTTACGAGCAGTACTTC